These 14 T cell receptor beta chains were sequenced from one sample in a study of T cells in localized non-small cell lung cancer. Repertoires were generated with immunoSEQ multiplex PCR, while TCRdb's copy carries only in-frame clones and drops some. Of 70,000 to 85,000 clones listed, roughly 84% are singletons. The sequenced sample was peripheral blood, obtained before any cancer treatment. These receptors originate from an older female donor with stage I lung adenocarcinoma.

J is TRBJ2-3 and V is TRBV5-1; 10 nucleotides match TRBD2. Germline V gives CDR1 SGHRS, CDR2 YFSETQ. Trimming took 1 base from V and 4 from J; bases not matched to a gene: 3. The CDR3 consists of 15 residues. This chain's CDR3 is CASSLPSGSPDTQYF. Here the CDR3 DNA reads TGCGCCAGCAGCTTGCCTAGCGGGAGCCCAGATACGCAGTATTTT.

V usage is TRBV7-2 and J usage is TRBJ2-2; TRBD2 aligns across 9 bases. CDR3 size: 16 residues. Germline V CDR1 and CDR2: SGHTA, FQGNSA. V lost 4 bases, J lost 6 bases, and 9 bases stayed unmatched. CDR3 amino acids: CASSSRSGGLSGELFF. CDR3 DNA: TGTGCCAGCAGCTCGCGTAGCGGGGGCCTATCCGGGGAGCTGTTTTTT.

This chain links TRBV4-1 with TRBJ2-7; 10 bases map to TRBD2. This CDR3 has 14 amino acids. Germline CDR1 and CDR2: MGHRA and YSYEKL. J was trimmed by 9 bases and V by 0 bases; bases with no gene match: 5. CDR3: CASSQETSGIGQYF. The CDR3 DNA reads TGCGCCAGCAGCCAAGAAACTAGCGGGATAGGGCAGTACTTC.

This chain connects TRBV6-6 to TRBJ1-1; 7 bases match TRBD1. Per the germline V gene, CDR1 is MNHNY and CDR2 is SVGAGI (reference sequence). CDR3 size: 13 residues. Trimming removed 6 bases from V and 4 bases from J; junction bases left unmatched: 5. CDR3 in DNA: TGTGCCAGCAGATGGGGACAGCCCACTGAAGCTTTCTTT. Translation: CASRWGQPTEAFF.

This clone was detected a few times. The CDR3 nucleotides read TGCAGCGTTGAAGATCGGGAGGGTCAGCCCCAGCATTTT. Encoded protein: CSVEDREGQPQHF. The genes are TRBV29-1 and TRBJ1-5; unclear D gene. This CDR3 is built from 13 residues. V was clipped by 0 bases and J by 6 bases, with 9 bases between them. Germline V CDR1 and CDR2: SQVTM, ANQGSEA.

This chain uses TRBV6-1 with TRBJ1-2; unclear D gene. The CDR3 is 14 amino acids. Germline V gene lookup returns CDR1 MNHNS and CDR2 SASEGT. V shed 8 bases and J shed 2 bases, with 15 bases lying between them. The CDR3 nucleotides read TGTGCCAGCGGGAGTGAGGGTCGAAACTATGGCTACACCTTC. It is translated as CASGSEGRNYGYTF.

This sequence joins TRBV4-1 and TRBJ1-5; TRBD1 matches at 7 bases. Germline CDR1 reads MGHRA; CDR2 reads YSYEKL. V lost 1 base, J lost 6 bases, and 3 bases stayed unmatched. The CDR3 covers 14 residues. CDR3 nucleotides: TGCGCCAGCAGCCAAGGACCAGGGGGTCAGCCCCAGCATTTT. Translation gives CASSQGPGGQPQHF.

In its sample, this clone was seen a few times. The chain carries TRBV7-9 and TRBJ2-1; D gene uncertain. V shed 2 bases and J shed 8 bases, with 16 bases lying between them. The CDR3 is made up of 15 amino acids. Germline lookup yields CDR1 SEHNR and CDR2 FQNEAQ (reference sequence). The CDR3 DNA sequence: TGTGCCAGCAGCTTAATGGCTGGAGAGTTTGATGAGCAGTTCTTC. This sequence encodes CASSLMAGEFDEQFF.

This chain connects TRBV18 to TRBJ2-5; perhaps TRBD1 as D (7 bases). The germline gives CDR1 KGHSH, CDR2 LQKENI. V lost 6 bases, J lost 4 bases, and 18 bases lay in between. CDR3 length: 15 amino acids. CDR3 DNA sequence: TGTGCCAGCTCTTCCTGGGAGGCAGGGGGAGAGACCCAGTACTTC. Amino acid sequence: CASSSWEAGGETQYF.

The rearrangement joins TRBV9 to TRBJ2-2; D is ambiguous. Looked up from germline, CDR1 is SGDLS and CDR2 is YYNGEE. The CDR3 totals 14 residues. The V end was cut by 0 bases, the J end by 6 bases, with 9 bases between. CDR3 nucleotides: TGTGCCAGCAGCGTAGGAGCCGGGTCCGGGGAGCTGTTTTTT. This encodes CASSVGAGSGELFF. Full variable domain (remainder filled in from reference TRBV9 and TRBJ2-2): DSGVTQTPKHLITATGQRVTLRCSPRSGDLSVYWYQQSLDQGLQFLIQYYNGEERAKGNILERFSAQQFPDLHSELNLSSLELGDSALYFCASSVGAGSGELFFGEGSRLTVL.

The rearrangement joins TRBV4-2 to TRBJ1-5, with D tentatively TRBD1 (5 bases). Germline V gene sequence: CDR1 LGHNA, CDR2 YNFKEQ. With 0 bases removed from V and 9 bases from J, the gap between germline ends came to 21 bases. The CDR3 runs 17 residues. CDR3 DNA: TGTGCCAGCAGCCAAGAGAGTCTTGGGGGGGGGTCCCGGCCCCAGCATTTT. This sequence encodes CASSQESLGGGSRPQHF.

This chain joins TRBV28 and TRBJ1-4; the D gene is possibly TRBD1 (5 bases). Germline V gene lookup returns CDR1 MDHEN and CDR2 SYDVKM. The CDR3 is 16 residues long. Trimming left V 4 bases short and J 0 bases short, with 12 bases between. The CDR3 region is CASSSTTGATNEKLFF. DNA of the CDR3: TGTGCCAGCAGTTCCACCACGGGGGCAACTAATGAAAAACTGTTTTTT.

The gene calls are TRBV7-3 and TRBJ2-3; maybe TRBD2 (7 bases). CDR1 SGHTA and CDR2 FQGTGA come from the germline V gene. The CDR3 has 15 residues. Trimming shortened V by 4 bases and J by 1 base, and 12 bases separated the two germline ends. The CDR3, as DNA: TGTGCCAGCAGCTACTCGGGGGGCCGCACAGATACGCAGTATTTT. It translates to CASSYSGGRTDTQYF.

The chain is built from TRBV6-5 and TRBJ2-7; 8 nucleotides line up with TRBD2. The CDR3 is made up of 14 amino acids. CDR1 MNHEY and CDR2 SVGAGI come from the germline V gene. Trimming removed 7 bases from V and 3 bases from J; junction bases left unmatched: 8. The CDR3 region has the DNA TGTGCCAGCACCAACGGGGGGGGGCGCTACGAGCAGTACTTC. It translates to CASTNGGGRYEQYF.